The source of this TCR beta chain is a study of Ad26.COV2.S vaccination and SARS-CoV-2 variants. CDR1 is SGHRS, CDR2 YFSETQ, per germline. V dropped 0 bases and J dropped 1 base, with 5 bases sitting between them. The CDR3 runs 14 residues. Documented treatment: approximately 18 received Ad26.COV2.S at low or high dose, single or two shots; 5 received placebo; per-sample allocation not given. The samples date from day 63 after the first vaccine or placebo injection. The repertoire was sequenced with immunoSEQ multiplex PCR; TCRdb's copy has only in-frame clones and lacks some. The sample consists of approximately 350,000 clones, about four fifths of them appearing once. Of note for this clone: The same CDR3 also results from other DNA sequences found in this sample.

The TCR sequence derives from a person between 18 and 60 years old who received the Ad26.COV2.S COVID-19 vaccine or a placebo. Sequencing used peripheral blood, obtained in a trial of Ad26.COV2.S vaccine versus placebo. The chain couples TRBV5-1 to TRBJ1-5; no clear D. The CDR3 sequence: CASSLGGSNQPQHF. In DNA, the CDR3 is TGCGCCAGCAGCTTGGGGGGAAGCAATCAGCCCCAGCATTTT.